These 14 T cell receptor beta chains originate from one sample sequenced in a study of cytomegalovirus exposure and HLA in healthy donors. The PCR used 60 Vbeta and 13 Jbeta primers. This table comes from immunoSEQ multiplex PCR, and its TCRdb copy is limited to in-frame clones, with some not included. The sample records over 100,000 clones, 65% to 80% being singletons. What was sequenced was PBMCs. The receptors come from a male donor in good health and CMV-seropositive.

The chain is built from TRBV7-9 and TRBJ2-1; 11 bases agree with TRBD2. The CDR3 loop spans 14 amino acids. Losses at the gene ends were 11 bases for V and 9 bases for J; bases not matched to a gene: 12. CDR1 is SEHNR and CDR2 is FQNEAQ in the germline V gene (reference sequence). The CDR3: CASSVTSGVAEQFF. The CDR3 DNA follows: TGTGCCTCCTCTGTGACTAGCGGGGTCGCTGAGCAGTTCTTC.

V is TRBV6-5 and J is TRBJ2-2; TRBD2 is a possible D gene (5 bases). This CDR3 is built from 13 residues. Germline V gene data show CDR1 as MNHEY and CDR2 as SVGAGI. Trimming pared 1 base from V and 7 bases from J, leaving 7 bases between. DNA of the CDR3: TGTGCCAGCAGTTACTTCGCGGGCGGGGAGCTGTTTTTT. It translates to CASSYFAGGELFF.

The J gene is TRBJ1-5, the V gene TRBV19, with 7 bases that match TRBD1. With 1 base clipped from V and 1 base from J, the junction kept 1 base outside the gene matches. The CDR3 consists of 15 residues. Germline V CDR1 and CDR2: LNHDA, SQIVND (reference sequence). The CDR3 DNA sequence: TGTGCCAGTAGTATAGGACAGGGAAGCAATCAGCCCCAGCATTTT. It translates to CASSIGQGSNQPQHF.

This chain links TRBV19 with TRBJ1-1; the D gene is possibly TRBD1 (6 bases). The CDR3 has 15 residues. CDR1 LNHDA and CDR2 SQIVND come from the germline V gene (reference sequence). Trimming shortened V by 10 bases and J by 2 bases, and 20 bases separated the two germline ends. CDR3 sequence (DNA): TGTGCCACTCGAACGGGGGGGCAGCCCAACACTGAAGCTTTCTTT. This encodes CATRTGGQPNTEAFF. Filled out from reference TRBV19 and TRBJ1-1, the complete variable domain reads DGGITQSPKYLFRKEGQNVTLSCEQNLNHDAMYWYRQDPGQGLRLIYYSQIVNDFQKGDIAEGYSVSREKKESFPLTVTSAQKNPTAFYLCATRTGGQPNTEAFFGQGTRLTVV.

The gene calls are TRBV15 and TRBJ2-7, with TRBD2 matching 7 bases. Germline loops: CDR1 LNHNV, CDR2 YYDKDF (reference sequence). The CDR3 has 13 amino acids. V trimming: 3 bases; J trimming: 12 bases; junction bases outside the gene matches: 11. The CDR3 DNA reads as TGTGCCACCAGCAGCGCGGAGACGGGAGGCCCGTACTTC. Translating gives CATSSAETGGPYF.

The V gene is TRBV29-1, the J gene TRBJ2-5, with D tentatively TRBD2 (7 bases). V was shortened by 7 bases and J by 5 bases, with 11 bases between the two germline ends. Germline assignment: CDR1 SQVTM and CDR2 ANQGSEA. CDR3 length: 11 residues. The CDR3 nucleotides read TGCAGCGGAGGGGGGGGCGAGACCCAGTACTTC. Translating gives CSGGGGETQYF.

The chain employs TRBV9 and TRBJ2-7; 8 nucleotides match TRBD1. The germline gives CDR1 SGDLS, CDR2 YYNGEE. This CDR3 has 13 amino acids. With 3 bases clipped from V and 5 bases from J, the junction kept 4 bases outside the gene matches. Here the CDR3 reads CASSAMTGDEQYF. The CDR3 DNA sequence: TGTGCCAGCAGCGCGATGACAGGGGACGAGCAGTACTTC.

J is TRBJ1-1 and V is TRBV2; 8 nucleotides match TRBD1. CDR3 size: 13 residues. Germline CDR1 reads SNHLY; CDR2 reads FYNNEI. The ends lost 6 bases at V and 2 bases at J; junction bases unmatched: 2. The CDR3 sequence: CASRTGVNTEAFF. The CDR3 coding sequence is TGTGCCAGCAGGACAGGGGTAAACACTGAAGCTTTCTTT.

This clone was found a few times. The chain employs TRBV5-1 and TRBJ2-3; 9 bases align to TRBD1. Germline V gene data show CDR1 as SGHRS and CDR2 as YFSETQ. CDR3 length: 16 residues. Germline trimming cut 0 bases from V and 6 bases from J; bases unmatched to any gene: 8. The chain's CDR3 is CASSLVGDRDLDTQYF. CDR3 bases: TGCGCCAGCAGCTTGGTAGGGGACAGGGATCTGGATACGCAGTATTTT.

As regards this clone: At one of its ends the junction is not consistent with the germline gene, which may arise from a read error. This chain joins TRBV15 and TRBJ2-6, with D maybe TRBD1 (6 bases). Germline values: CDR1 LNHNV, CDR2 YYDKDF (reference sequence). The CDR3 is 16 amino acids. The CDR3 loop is CATSRNRATGANGLTF. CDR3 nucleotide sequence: TGTGCCACCAGCAGAAACAGGGCTACTGGGGCCAACGGCCTGACTTTC.

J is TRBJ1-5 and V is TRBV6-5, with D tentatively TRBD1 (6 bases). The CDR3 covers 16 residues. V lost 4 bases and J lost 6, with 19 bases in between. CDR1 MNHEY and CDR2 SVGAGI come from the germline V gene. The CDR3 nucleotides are TGTGCCAGCAGTTTCGTAAACACACAGGGTTTTCAGCCCCAGCATTTT. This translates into CASSFVNTQGFQPQHF.

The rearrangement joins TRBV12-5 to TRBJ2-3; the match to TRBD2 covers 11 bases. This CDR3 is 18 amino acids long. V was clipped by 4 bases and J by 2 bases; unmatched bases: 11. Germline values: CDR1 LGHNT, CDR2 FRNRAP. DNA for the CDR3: TGTGCTAGTGGTTCAACTCGACTAGCGGGGACGTACACAGATACGCAGTATTTT. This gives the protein CASGSTRLAGTYTDTQYF.

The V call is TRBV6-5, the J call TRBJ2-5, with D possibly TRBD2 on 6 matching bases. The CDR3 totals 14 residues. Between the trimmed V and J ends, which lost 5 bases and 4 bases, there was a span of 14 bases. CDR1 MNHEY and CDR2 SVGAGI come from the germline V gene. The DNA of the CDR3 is TGTGCCAGCAGTCGGGACTGGGCGGCAGAGACCCAGTACTTC. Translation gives CASSRDWAAETQYF.

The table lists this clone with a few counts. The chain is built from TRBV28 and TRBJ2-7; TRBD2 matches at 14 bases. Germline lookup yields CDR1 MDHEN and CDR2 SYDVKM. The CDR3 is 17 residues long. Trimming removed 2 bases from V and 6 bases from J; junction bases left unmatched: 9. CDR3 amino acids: CASSLLGTSGRIGEQYF. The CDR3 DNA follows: TGTGCCAGCAGTTTACTGGGGACTAGCGGGAGAATAGGCGAGCAGTACTTC.